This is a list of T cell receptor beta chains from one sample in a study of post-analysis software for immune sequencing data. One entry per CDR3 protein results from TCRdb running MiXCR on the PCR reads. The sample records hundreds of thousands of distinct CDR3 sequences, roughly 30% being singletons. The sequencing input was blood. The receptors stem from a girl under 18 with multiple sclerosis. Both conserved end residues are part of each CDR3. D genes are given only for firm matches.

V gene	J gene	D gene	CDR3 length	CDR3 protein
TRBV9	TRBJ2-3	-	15	CASSVLDSGPDTQYF
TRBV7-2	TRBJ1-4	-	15	CASSPSIRTNEKLFF
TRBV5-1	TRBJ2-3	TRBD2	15	CASSFRLAGADTQYF
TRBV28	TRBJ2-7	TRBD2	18	CASRPSGGTSGRLGEQYF
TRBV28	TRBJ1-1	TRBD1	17	CASSPGTGGAGSTEAFF
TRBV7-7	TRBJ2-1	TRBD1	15	CASSLLGTGPDEQFF
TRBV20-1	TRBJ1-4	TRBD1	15	CSARFGGQINEKLFF
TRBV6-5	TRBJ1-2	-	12	CASRKNNYGYTF
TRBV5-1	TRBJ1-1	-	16	CASSFVSGTMNTEAFF
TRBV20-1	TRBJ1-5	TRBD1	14	CSAREDRGYQPQHF
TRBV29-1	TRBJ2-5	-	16	CSVAGAGGGTGETQYF
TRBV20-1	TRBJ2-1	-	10	CSAVRLEQFF
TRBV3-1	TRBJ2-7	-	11	CASSQGTWQYF
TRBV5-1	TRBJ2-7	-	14	CASSLSARSYEQYF
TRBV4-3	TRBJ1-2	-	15	CASSQDPGGGYGYTF
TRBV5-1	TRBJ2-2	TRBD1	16	CASSPKGTGVTGELFF
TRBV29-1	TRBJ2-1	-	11	CSVVPGREQFF
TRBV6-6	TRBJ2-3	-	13	CASSSPPRGTQYF
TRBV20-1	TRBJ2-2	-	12	CSARYKAGERFF
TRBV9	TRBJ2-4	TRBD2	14	CASSPGEGWDIQYF
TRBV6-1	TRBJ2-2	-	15	CASSGQGMGTGELFF
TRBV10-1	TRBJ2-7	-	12	CASSGTGNEQYF
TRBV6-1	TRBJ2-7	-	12	CASSAQSYEQYF
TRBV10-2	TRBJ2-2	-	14	CASRPLPNTGELFF
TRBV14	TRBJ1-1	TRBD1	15	CASSQGAGGFTEAFF
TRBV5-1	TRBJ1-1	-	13	CASSLTLNTEAFF
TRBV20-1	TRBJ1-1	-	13	CSARTKGGYEAFF
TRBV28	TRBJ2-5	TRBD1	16	CASSPIDRGVRGTQYF
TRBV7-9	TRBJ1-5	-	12	CASSPGGQPQHF
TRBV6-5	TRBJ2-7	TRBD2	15	CASSYSPGGVYEQYF
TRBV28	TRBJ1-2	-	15	CANSEALGMLKGYTF
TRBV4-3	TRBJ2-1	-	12	CASSLGAREQFF
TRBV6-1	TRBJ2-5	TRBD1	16	CASSEGLDRVEETQYF
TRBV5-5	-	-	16	CASSLEAASSYNEQYF
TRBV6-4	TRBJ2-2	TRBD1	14	CASSAVTGAGELFF
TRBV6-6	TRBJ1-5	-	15	CASSQRVGDNQPQHF
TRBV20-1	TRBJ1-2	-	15	CSARDRFAGHYGYTF
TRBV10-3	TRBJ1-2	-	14	CAAGADGSSYGYTF
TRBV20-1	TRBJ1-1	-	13	CSARQDPNTEAFF
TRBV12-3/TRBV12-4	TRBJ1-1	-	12	CASSLANAEAFF